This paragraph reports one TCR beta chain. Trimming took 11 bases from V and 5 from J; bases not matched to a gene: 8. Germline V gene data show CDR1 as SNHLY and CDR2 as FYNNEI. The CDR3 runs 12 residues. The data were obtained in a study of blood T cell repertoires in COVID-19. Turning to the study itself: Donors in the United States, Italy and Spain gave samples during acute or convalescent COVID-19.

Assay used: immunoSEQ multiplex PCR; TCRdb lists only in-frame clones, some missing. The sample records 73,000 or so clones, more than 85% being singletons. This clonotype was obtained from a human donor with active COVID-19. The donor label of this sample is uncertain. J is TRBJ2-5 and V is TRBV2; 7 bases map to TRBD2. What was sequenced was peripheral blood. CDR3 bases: TGTGCCGGATGGGGGGAGGGGGAGACCCAGTACTTC. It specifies CAGWGEGETQYF.